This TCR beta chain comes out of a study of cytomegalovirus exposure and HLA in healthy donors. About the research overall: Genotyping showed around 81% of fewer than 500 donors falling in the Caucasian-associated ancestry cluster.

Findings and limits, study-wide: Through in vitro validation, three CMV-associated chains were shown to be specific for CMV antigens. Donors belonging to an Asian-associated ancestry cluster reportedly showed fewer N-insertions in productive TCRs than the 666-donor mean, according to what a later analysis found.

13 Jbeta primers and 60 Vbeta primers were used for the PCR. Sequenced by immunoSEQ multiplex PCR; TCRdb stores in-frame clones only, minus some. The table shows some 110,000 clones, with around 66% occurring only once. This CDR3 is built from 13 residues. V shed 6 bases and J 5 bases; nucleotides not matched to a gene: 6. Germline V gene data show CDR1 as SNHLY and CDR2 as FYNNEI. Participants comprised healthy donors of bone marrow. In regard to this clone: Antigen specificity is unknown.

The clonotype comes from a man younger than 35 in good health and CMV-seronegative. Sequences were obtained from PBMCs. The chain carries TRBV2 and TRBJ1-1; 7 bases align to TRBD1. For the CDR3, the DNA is TGTGCCAGCAGCGCAGGGGGGTGGACTGAAGCTTTCTTT. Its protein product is CASSAGGWTEAFF.